This T cell receptor (beta chain) came from a study of cytomegalovirus exposure and HLA in healthy donors. Findings and caveats of the study: Many donors shared some public TCRs, even though most TCR sequences were rare. Further analysis was carried out later, and it showed several of the most significant clusters appearing linked to common viral pathogens.

In regard to this clone: Its antigen is unidentified.

PCR employed 60 Vbeta and 13 Jbeta primers. Clones were sequenced by immunoSEQ multiplex PCR, and TCRdb holds only the in-frame ones, with some missing. The sample contains 150,000 or so clones, roughly 84% of which appear only once. The sample was PBMCs. The sequence derives from a boy younger than 10 in good health and CMV-seronegative.

CDR3 residues: CASSPQGNGGTEAFF. The CDR3 DNA follows: TGCGCCAGCAGCCCACAGGGTAACGGCGGCACTGAAGCTTTCTTT. This rearrangement joins TRBV5-1 to TRBJ1-1, with TRBD1 as a possible D gene (6 bases). Trimming took off 4 bases at V and 4 bases at J, with 17 bases between the two ends. CDR3 length: 15 amino acids. In germline, CDR1 is SGHRS, CDR2 YFSETQ.